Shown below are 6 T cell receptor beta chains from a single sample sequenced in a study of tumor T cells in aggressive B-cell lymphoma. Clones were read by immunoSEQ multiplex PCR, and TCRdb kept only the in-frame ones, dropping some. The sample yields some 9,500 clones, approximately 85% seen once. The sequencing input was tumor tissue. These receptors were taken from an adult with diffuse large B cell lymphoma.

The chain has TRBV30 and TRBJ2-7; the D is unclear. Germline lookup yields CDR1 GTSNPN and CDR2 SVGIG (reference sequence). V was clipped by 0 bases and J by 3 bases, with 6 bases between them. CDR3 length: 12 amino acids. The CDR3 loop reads CAWSVGRYEQYF. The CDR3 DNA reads TGTGCCTGGAGTGTTGGGCGCTACGAGCAGTACTTC.

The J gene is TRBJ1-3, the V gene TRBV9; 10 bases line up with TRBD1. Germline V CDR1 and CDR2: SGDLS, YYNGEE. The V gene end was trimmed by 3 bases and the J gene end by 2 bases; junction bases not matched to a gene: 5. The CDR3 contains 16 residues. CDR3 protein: CASSATTGGTGNTIYF. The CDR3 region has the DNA TGTGCCAGCAGCGCTACGACAGGGGGCACTGGAAACACCATATATTTT.

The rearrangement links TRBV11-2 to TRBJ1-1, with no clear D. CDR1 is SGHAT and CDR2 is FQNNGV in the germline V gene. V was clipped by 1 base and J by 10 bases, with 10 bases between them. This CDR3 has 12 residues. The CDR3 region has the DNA TGTGCCAGCAGCTTAGGAACGGTCGGAGCTTTCTTT. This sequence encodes CASSLGTVGAFF.

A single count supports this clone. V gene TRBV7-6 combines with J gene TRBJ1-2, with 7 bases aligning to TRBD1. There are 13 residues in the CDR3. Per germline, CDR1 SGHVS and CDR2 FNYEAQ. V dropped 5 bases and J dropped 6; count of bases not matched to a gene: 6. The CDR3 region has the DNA TGTGCCAGCAGCCCCGGAGACAGGGATGGCTACACCTTC. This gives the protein CASSPGDRDGYTF.

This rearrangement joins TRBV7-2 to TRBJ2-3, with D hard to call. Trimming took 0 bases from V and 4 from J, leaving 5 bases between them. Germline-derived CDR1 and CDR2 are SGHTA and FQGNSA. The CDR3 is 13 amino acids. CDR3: CASSLAYSDTQYF. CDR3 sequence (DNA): TGTGCCAGCAGCTTAGCATACTCAGATACGCAGTATTTT.

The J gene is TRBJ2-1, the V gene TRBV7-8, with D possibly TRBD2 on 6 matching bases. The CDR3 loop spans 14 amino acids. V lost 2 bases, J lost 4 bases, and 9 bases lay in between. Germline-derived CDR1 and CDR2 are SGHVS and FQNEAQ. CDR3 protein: CASSLSGPYNEQFF. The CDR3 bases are TGTGCCAGCAGCTTAAGCGGGCCGTACAATGAGCAGTTCTTC.